The clone carrying this T cell receptor (beta chain) showed up just once. This entry is derived from a study of blood T cell repertoires in COVID-19. Study details: Italy, Spain and the United States were the sources of the convalescent and acute COVID-19 samples. Sources were T cells, B-cell-depleted T cells, or PBMCs; the material itself was cDNA or gDNA.

Source study methods: Estimated nucleated cell counts came from reference gene primer amplification. The method was immunoSEQ multiplex PCR; TCRdb's version includes in-frame clones alone and lacks a portion of them. Clonal size and the V and J genes are those of that table, whereas D and trimming came from the DNA. The sample includes about 480,000 clones, about 89% of them seen just once. Patients at the Seattle site were enrolled during active infection and followed longitudinally. CDR3 size: 16 residues. Trimming removed 5 bases from V and 0 bases from J; junction bases left unmatched: 9. Germline CDR1 reads SGHAT; CDR2 reads FQNNGV.

The rearrangement links TRBV11-2 to TRBJ2-7, with 8 bases that match TRBD1. Sequenced input: peripheral blood. The TCR originated in a woman aged 45-65 years with COVID-19, enrolled during active disease. The CDR3, as DNA: TGTGCCAGCAGCCCCAGGGGGCGGAGGGACTCCTACGAGCAGTACTTC. This encodes CASSPRGRRDSYEQYF. Together with reference TRBV11-2 and TRBJ2-7, the CDR3 gives the full variable domain: EAGVAQSPRYKIIEKRQSVAFWCNPISGHATLYWYQQILGQGPKLLIQFQNNGVVDDSQLPKDRFSAERLKGVDSTLKIQPAKLEDSAVYLCASSPRGRRDSYEQYFGPGTRLTVT.